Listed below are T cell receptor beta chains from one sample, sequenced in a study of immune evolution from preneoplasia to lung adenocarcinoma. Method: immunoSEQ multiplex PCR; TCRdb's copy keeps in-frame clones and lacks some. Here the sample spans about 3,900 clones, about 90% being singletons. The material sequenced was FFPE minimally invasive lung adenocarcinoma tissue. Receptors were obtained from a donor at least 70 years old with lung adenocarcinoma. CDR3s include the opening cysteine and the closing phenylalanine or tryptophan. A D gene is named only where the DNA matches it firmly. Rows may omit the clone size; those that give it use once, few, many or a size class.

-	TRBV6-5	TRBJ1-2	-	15	CASSYTPDGNYGYTF	TGTGCCAGCAGTTACACCCCGGACGGCAACTATGGCTACACCTTC
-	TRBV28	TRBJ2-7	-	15	CASNTQGRSSYEQYF	TGTGCCAGCAATACACAGGGAAGGAGCTCCTACGAGCAGTACTTC
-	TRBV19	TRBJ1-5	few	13	CASAPQGRQPQHF	TGTGCCAGTGCCCCACAGGGACGTCAGCCCCAGCATTTT
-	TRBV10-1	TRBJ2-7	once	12	CASSDSGNEQYF	TGCGCCAGCAGTGATTCGGGCAACGAGCAGTACTTC
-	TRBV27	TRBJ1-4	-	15	CASGGYSSLDEKLFF	TGTGCCAGCGGGGGGTACTCCTCCCTGGATGAAAAACTGTTTTTT
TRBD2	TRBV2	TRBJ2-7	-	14	CASSVLREAGEQYF	TGTGCCAGCAGTGTATTACGGGAGGCTGGGGAGCAGTACTTC
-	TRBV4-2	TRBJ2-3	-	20	CASSQDWTYGGRATRDTQYF	TGTGCCAGCAGCCAAGACTGGACCTACGGTGGGAGAGCGACCCGAGATACGCAGTATTTT
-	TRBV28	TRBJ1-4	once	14	CASSLSGYNEKLFF	TGTGCCAGCAGTTTAAGTGGGTATAATGAAAAACTGTTTTTT
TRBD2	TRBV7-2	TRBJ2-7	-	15	CASSQGLAGPYEQYF	TGTGCCAGCAGCCAAGGACTAGCGGGACCCTACGAGCAGTACTTC
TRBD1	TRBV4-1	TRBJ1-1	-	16	CASSQALGTGMAEAFF	TGCGCCAGCAGCCAAGCTTTGGGGACAGGGATGGCTGAAGCTTTCTTT
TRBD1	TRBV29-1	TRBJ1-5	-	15	CSVGDDRGQGQPQHF	TGCAGCGTTGGTGATGACAGGGGGCAAGGTCAGCCCCAGCATTTT
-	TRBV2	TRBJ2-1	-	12	CASSAAYNEQFF	TGTGCCAGCAGCGCAGCGTACAATGAGCAGTTCTTC
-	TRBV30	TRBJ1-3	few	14	CAWGRGLSGNTIYF	TGTGCCTGGGGAAGAGGACTTTCTGGAAACACCATATATTTT
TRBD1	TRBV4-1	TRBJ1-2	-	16	CASSQATTGAGYGYTF	TGCGCCAGCAGCCAAGCCACGACAGGGGCGGGCTATGGCTACACCTTC
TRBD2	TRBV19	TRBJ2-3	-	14	CASGTSGRQDTQYF	TGTGCCAGCGGGACTAGCGGGAGACAAGATACGCAGTATTTT
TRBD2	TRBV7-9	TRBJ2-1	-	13	CASTTSGRADQFF	TGTGCCAGCACGACTAGCGGGAGGGCCGATCAGTTCTTC
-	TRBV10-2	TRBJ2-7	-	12	CASRGESYEQYF	TGCGCCAGCAGGGGGGAGTCCTACGAGCAGTACTTC
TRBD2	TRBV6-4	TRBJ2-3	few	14	CASSASGSTDTQYF	TGTGCCAGCAGTGCTAGCGGGAGCACAGATACGCAGTATTTT
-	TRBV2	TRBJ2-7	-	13	CASGKTLDYEQYF	TGTGCCAGCGGAAAGACATTAGATTACGAGCAGTACTTC
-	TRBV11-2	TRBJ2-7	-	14	CASSLEGVSYEQYF	TGTGCCAGCAGCTTGGAGGGCGTCTCCTACGAGCAGTACTTC
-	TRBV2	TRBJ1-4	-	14	CASSDPQGGEKLFF	TGTGCCAGCAGTGATCCCCAGGGAGGGGAAAAACTGTTTTTT
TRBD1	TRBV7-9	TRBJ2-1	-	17	CASSKEGAVIRYNEQFF	TGTGCCAGCAGCAAAGAGGGGGCGGTAATCAGGTACAATGAGCAGTTCTTC
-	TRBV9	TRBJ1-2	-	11	CASTTNYGYTF	TGTGCCAGCACTACCAACTATGGCTACACCTTC
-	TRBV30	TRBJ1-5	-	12	CAWSGVDQPQHF	TGTGCCTGGTCAGGGGTTGATCAGCCCCAGCATTTT
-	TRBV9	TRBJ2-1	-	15	CASSVDGVPNNEQFF	TGTGCCAGCAGCGTAGATGGGGTCCCCAACAATGAGCAGTTCTTC
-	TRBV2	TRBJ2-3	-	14	CARRGGPGADTQYF	TGTGCCAGAAGAGGGGGGCCTGGGGCAGATACGCAGTATTTT
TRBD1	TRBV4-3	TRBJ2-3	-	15	CASSLSDRGTDTQYF	TGCGCCAGCAGCCTCTCGGACAGGGGCACAGATACGCAGTATTTT
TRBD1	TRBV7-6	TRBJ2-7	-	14	CASSLDRVLGEQYF	TGTGCCAGCAGCTTGGACAGGGTTTTGGGCGAGCAGTACTTC
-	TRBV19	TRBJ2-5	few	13	CASSIRIQETQYF	TGTGCCAGTAGTATCCGCATCCAAGAGACCCAGTACTTC
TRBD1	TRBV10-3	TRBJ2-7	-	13	CAISRTGSYEQYF	TGTGCCATCAGTCGGACAGGATCCTACGAGCAGTACTTC
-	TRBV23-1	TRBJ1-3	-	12	CACERPEDTIYF	TGCGCCTGTGAGCGCCCCGAGGACACCATATATTTT
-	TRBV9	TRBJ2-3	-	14	CASSTARLSDTQYF	TGTGCCAGCAGCACCGCCCGACTTTCAGATACGCAGTATTTT
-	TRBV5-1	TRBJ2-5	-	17	CASSLVSAHRGGETQYF	TGCGCCAGCAGCTTGGTGTCGGCCCATCGAGGAGGAGAGACCCAGTACTTC
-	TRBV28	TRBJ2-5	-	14	CASSFGGAKETQYF	TGTGCCAGCAGTTTCGGCGGGGCTAAAGAGACCCAGTACTTC
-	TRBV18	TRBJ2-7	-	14	CASSPPRTVYEQYF	TGTGCCAGCTCACCACCGAGGACAGTCTACGAGCAGTACTTC
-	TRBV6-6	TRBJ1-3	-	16	CATTQGQIKSGNTIYF	TGTGCCACCACACAGGGCCAAATCAAATCTGGAAACACCATATATTTT
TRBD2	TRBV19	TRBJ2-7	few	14	CASSRGSGRSEQYF	TGTGCCAGTAGTAGAGGTAGCGGGAGATCCGAGCAGTACTTC
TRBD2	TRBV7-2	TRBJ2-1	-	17	CASSRLAGGTIYNEQFF	TGTGCCAGCAGCCGACTAGCGGGAGGCACCATCTACAATGAGCAGTTCTTC
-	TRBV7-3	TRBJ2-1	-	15	CASSPAPSSYNEQFF	TGTGCCAGCAGCCCAGCCCCGAGCTCCTACAATGAGCAGTTCTTC
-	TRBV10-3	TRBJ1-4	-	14	CAISEPGGSEKLFF	TGTGCCATCAGTGAGCCCGGGGGATCCGAAAAACTGTTTTTT
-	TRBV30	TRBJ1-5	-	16	CAWILGIPKGNQPQHF	TGTGCCTGGATACTTGGGATCCCTAAGGGCAATCAGCCCCAGCATTTT
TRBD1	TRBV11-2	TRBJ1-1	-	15	CASSLYQGVNTEAFF	TGTGCCAGCAGCTTATACCAGGGGGTGAACACTGAAGCTTTCTTT
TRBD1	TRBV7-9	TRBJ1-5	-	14	CASSPGTVSQPQHF	TGTGCCAGCAGCCCAGGGACAGTGAGTCAGCCCCAGCATTTT
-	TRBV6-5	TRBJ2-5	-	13	CASHARGEETQYF	TGTGCCAGCCATGCCAGGGGAGAAGAGACCCAGTACTTC
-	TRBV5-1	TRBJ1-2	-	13	CASSKDANYGYTF	TGCGCCAGCAGCAAAGATGCTAACTATGGCTACACCTTC
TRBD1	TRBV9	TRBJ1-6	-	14	CASSVGGTASPLHF	TGTGCCAGCAGCGTTGGGGGGACAGCTTCACCCCTCCACTTT
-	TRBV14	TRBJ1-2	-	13	CASSRVLDYGYTF	TGTGCCAGCAGCCGGGTTTTGGACTATGGCTACACCTTC
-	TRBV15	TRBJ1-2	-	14	CATSGSMAPSGYTF	TGTGCCACCAGCGGATCCATGGCCCCGAGTGGCTACACCTTC
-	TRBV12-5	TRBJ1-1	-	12	CASGLSGGQAFF	TGTGCTAGTGGTTTATCTGGAGGACAAGCTTTCTTT
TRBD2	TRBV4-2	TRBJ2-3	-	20	CASSPTPGLAGGSGTDTQYF	TGTGCCAGCAGCCCGACCCCGGGACTAGCGGGAGGATCCGGCACAGATACGCAGTATTTT
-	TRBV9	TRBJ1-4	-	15	CASSVSGAPNEKLFF	TGTGCCAGCAGCGTTTCAGGGGCGCCTAATGAAAAACTGTTTTTT
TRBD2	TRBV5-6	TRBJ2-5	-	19	CASSPGLTSGRKIGETQYF	TGTGCCAGCAGCCCGGGACTGACTAGCGGGAGAAAAATAGGGGAGACCCAGTACTTC
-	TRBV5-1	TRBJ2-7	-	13	CASSLDVSYEQYF	TGCGCCAGCAGCTTGGACGTCTCCTACGAGCAGTACTTC
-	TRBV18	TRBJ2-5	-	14	CASSAPPDKGNQYF	TGTGCCAGCTCAGCCCCCCCGGACAAGGGGAACCAGTACTTC